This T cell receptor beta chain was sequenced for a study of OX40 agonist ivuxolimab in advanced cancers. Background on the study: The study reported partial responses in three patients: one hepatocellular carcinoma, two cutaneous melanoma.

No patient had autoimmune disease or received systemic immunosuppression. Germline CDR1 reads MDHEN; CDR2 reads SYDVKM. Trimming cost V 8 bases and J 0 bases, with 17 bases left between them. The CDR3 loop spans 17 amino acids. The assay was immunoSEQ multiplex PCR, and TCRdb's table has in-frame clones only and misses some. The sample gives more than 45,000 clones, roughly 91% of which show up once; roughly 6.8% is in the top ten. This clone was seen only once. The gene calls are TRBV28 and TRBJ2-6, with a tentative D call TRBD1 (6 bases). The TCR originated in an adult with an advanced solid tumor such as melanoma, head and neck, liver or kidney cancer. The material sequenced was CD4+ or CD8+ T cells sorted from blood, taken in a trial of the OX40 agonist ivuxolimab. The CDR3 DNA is TGTGCCAGCGAGCCGGGACACTTATTCTCTGGGGCCAACGTCCTGACTTTC. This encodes CASEPGHLFSGANVLTF.